The subject of this entry is one TCR beta chain. The data were obtained in a study of Ad26.COV2.S vaccination and SARS-CoV-2 variants. Treatment in this sample: approximately 18 received Ad26.COV2.S at low or high dose, single or two shots; about 5 received placebo; per-sample allocation not given. Day 63 after the first injection of vaccine or placebo was the sampling time. Clones were read by immunoSEQ multiplex PCR, and TCRdb kept only the in-frame ones, dropping some. The repertoire consists of about 390,000 clones, with about 88% occurring once and the leading ten covering approximately 3.7%. Trimming left V 4 bases short and J 11 bases short, with 17 bases between. Germline V gene lookup returns CDR1 MGHRA and CDR2 YSYEKL. The CDR3 has 13 residues.

The V gene is TRBV4-1, the J gene TRBJ1-1; perhaps TRBD1 as D (5 bases). The sequencing used peripheral blood, collected in a trial of Ad26.COV2.S vaccine versus placebo. The sequence was obtained from a person aged 18-65 years who received the Ad26.COV2.S COVID-19 vaccine or a placebo. The CDR3 protein is CASSPGPGLEAFF. DNA for the CDR3: TGCGCCAGCAGCCCGGGACCCGGCTTGGAGGCTTTCTTT.